This entry is about one T cell receptor (beta chain). This entry belongs to a study of blood T cells in healthy people across ages. A J-beta primer mix and a sample-barcoded 5' primer were used in a second PCR of about 7 to 12 cycles. TCRdb re-called the 5' RACE reads through MiXCR, storing one row per CDR3 protein. The sample includes roughly 410,000 distinct CDR3 sequences, roughly half of them seen just once. The sample providers were healthy Caucasian people from Russia, aged roughly 6 to 95. The sequence was obtained from a man in his sixties in good health. The specimen sequenced was blood.

The CDR3 DNA sequence: TGTGCCACCAGCAGCGGCGGCGGGCCCTCCTACGAGCAGTACTTC. Protein product: CATSSGGGPSYEQYF. The chain combines TRBV15 with TRBJ2-7; TRBD2 is a possible D gene (5 bases). The CDR3 is 15 amino acids. Germline assignment: CDR1 LNHNV and CDR2 YYDKDF (reference sequence). V lost 3 bases and J lost 0, with 12 bases in between.